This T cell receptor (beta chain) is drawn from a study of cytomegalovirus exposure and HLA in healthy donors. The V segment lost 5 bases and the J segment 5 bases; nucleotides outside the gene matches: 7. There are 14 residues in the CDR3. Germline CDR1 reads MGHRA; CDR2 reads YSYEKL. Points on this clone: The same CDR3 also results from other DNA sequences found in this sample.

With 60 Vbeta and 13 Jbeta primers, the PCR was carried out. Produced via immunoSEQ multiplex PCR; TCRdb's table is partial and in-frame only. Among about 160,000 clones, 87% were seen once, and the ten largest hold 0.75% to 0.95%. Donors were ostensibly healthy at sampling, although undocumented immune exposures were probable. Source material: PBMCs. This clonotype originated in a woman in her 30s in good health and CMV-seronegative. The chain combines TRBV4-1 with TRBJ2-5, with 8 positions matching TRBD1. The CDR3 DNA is TGCGCCAGCAGCTGGACAGGGAGAGGGGAGACCCAGTACTTC. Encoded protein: CASSWTGRGETQYF.